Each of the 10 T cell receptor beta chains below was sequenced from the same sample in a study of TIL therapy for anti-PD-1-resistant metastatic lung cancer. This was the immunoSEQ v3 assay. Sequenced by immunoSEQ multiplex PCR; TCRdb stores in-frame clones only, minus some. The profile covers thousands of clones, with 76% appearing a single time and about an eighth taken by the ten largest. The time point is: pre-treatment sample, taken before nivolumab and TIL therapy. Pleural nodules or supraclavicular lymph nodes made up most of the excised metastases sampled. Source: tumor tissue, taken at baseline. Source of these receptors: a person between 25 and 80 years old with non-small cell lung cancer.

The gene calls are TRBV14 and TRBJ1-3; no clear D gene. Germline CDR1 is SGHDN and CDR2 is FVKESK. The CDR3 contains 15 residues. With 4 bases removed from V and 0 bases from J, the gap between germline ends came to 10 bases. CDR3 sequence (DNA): TGTGCCAGCAGCCCCCAAACGTTCTCTGGAAACACCATATATTTT. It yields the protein CASSPQTFSGNTIYF. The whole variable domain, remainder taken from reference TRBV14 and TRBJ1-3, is EAGVTQFPSHSVIEKGQTVTLRCDPISGHDNLYWYRRVMGKEIKFLLHFVKESKQDESGMPNNRFLAERTGGTYSTLKVQPAELEDSGVYFCASSPQTFSGNTIYFGEGSWLTVV.

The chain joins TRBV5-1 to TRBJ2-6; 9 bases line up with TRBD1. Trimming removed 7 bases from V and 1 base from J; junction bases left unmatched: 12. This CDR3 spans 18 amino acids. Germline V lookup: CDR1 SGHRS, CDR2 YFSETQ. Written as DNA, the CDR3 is TGCGCCAGCCTCCTTGGACAGGGGACTCCGTCTGGGGCCAACGTCCTGACTTTC. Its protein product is CASLLGQGTPSGANVLTF.

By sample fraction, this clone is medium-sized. The CDR3 sequence: CASSRTDWRGYTF. The CDR3 DNA reads TGTGCCAGTAGTCGGACAGACTGGCGTGGCTACACCTTC. This chain uses TRBV19 with TRBJ1-2; a possible D gene is TRBD1 (6 bases). The ends were cut back, 5 bases at V and 7 bases at J, with 14 bases in the middle. Looked up from germline, CDR1 is LNHDA and CDR2 is SQIVND (reference sequence). There are 13 residues in the CDR3. The full variable domain, its missing parts supplied by reference TRBV19 and TRBJ1-2, is DGGITQSPKYLFRKEGQNVTLSCEQNLNHDAMYWYRQDPGQGLRLIYYSQIVNDFQKGDIAEGYSVSREKKESFPLTVTSAQKNPTAFYLCASSRTDWRGYTFGSGTRLTVV.

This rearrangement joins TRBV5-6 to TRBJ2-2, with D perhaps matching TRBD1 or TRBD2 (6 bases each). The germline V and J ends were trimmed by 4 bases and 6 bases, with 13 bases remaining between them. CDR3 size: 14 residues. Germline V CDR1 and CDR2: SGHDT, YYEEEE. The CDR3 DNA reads TGTGCCAGCAGCCCTGGGGGGCTGGCCGGGGAGCTGTTTTTT. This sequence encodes CASSPGGLAGELFF. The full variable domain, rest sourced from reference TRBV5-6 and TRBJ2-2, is DAGVTQSPTHLIKTRGQQVTLRCSPKSGHDTVSWYQQALGQGPQFIFQYYEEEERQRGNFPDRFSGHQFPNYSSELNVNALLLGDSALYLCASSPGGLAGELFFGEGSRLTVL.

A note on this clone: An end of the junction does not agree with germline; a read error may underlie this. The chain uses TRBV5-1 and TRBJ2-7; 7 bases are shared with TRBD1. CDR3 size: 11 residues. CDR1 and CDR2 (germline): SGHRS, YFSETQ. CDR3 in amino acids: CASSVGTDRVF. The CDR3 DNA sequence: TGCGCCAGCAGCGTAGGGACAGACAGAGTCTTC.

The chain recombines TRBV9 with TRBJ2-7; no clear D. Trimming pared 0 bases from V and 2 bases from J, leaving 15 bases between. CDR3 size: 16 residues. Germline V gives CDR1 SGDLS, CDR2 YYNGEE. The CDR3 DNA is TGTGCCAGCAGCGTAGGGTCAGCGCCCGCTACCTACGAGCAGTACTTC. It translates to CASSVGSAPATYEQYF.

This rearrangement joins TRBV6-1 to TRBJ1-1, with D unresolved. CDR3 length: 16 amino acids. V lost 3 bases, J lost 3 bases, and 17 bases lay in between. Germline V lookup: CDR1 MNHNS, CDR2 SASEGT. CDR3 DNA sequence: TGTGCCAGCAGTGATCTCGGGGTCGGGGTAGACACTGAAGCTTTCTTT. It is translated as CASSDLGVGVDTEAFF.

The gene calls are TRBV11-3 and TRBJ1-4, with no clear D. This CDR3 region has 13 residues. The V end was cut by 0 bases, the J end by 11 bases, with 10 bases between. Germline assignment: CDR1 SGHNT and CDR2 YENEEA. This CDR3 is CASSLEESQKLFF. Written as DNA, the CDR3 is TGTGCCAGCAGCTTAGAAGAGTCGCAGAAACTGTTTTTT.

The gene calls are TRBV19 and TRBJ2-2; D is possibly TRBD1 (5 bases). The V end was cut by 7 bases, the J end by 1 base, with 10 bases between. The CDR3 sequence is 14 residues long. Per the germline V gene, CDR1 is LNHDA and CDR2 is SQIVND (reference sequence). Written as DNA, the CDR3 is TGTGCCAGTAACGAACAGGTGAACACCGGGGAGCTGTTTTTT. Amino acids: CASNEQVNTGELFF.

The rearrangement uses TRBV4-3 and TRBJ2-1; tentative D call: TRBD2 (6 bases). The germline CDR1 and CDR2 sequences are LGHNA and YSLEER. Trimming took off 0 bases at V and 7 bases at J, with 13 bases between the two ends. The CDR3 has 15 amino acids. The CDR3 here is CASSQDMGRGNEQFF. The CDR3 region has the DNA TGCGCCAGCAGCCAAGATATGGGGCGGGGAAATGAGCAGTTCTTC.